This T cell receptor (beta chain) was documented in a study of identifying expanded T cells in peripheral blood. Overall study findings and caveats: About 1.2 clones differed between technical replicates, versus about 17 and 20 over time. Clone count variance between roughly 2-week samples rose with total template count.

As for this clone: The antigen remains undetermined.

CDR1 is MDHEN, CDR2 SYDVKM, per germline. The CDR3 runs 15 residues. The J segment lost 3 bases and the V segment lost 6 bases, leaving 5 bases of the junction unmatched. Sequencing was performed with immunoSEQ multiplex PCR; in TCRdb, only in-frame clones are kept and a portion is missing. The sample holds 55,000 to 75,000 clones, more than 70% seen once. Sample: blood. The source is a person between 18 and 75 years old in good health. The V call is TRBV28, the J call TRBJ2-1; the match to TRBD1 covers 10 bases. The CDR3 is CASRAGTGDYNEQFF. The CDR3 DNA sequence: TGTGCCAGCAGGGCCGGGACAGGGGACTACAATGAGCAGTTCTTC.